The source of this T cell receptor beta chain is a study of blood T cells in healthy people across ages. This clonotype has a count of ten or more. The sample, approximately 10 milliliters of peripheral blood, was drawn from each donor. Using a J-beta primer mix together with a sample-barcoded 5' primer, a second PCR was run for roughly 6 to 12 cycles. Each CDR3 protein gets one entry after TCRdb re-called the 5' RACE reads with MiXCR. Found here are 650,000 to 1,000,000 distinct CDR3 sequences, approximately 35% of them singletons; the top ten hold 10% to 15%. This sequence was found in a young man in good health. The specimen was blood.

The CDR3 loop is CASSQAERNYGYTF. The CDR3 nucleotides read TGTGCCAGCAGCCAAGCTGAGAGGAACTATGGCTACACCTTC. This chain connects TRBV4-2 to TRBJ1-2, with D unclear. The ends were cut back, 1 base at V and 2 bases at J, with 8 bases in the middle. The CDR3 length is 14 residues. Germline CDR1 is LGHNA and CDR2 is YNFKEQ.